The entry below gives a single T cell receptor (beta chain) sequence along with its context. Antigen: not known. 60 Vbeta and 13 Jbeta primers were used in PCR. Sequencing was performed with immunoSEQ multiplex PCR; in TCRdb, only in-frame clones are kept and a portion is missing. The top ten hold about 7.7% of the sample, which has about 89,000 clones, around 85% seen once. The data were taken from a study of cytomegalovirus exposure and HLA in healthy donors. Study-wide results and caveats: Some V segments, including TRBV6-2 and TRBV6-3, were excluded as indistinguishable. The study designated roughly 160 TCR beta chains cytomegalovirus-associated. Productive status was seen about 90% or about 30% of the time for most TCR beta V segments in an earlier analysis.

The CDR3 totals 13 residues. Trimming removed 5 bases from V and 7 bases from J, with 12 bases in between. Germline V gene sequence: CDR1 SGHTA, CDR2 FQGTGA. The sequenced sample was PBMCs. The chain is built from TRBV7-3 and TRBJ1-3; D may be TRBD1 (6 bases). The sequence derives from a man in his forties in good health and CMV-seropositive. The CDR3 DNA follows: TGTGCCAGCAGCCTGGACAGAGCGAACACCATATATTTT. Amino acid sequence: CASSLDRANTIYF.